These T cell receptor beta chains were read from a single sample in a study of blood T cells in healthy people across ages. One entry per CDR3 protein, called by TCRdb with MiXCR from the 5' RACE reads. Of over a million distinct CDR3 sequences listed, 55% to 75% are singletons. Material for sequencing was blood. The receptor source for this set is a man between 18 and 35 years old in good health. CDR3s include the opening cysteine and the closing phenylalanine or tryptophan. The D gene is left open where the match is weak. Expanded clones are given a class, and other clones once, few, many or no size at all.

CDR3 protein: CASSQLGPTYEQYF
CDR3 DNA: TGCGCCAGCAGCCAACTGGGACCAACCTACGAGCAGTACTTC
V gene: TRBV4-1
clone size: many
J gene: TRBJ2-7
D gene: -

CDR3 protein: CASSLGFDRQNEKLFF
CDR3 DNA: TGTGCCAGCAGTTTAGGGTTCGACAGACAAAATGAAAAACTGTTTTTT
V gene: TRBV28
clone size: few
J gene: TRBJ1-4
D gene: -

CDR3 protein: CASKGDRNEQFF
CDR3 DNA: TGTGCCAGCAAGGGCGACCGCAATGAGCAGTTCTTC
V gene: TRBV9
clone size: -
J gene: TRBJ2-1
D gene: -

CDR3 protein: CASSESPLEELFF
CDR3 DNA: TGTGCCAGCAGTGAATCCCCTCTGGAGGAGCTGTTTTTT
V gene: TRBV25-1
clone size: -
J gene: TRBJ2-2
D gene: -

CDR3 protein: CASSQFPSGYQYEQYF
CDR3 DNA: TGTGCCAGCAGCCAATTCCCCTCTGGGTACCAATACGAGCAGTACTTC
V gene: TRBV3-1
clone size: few
J gene: TRBJ2-7
D gene: -

CDR3 protein: CASSLTDTQYF
CDR3 DNA: TGTGCCAGCAGTCTCACAGATACGCAGTATTTT
V gene: TRBV12-3/TRBV12-4
clone size: medium-sized
J gene: TRBJ2-3
D gene: -

CDR3 protein: CASSKDLNSNQPQHF
CDR3 DNA: TGTGCCAGCTCCAAAGATCTTAATAGCAATCAGCCCCAGCATTTT
V gene: TRBV7-9
clone size: few
J gene: TRBJ1-5
D gene: -

CDR3 protein: CASSQGADRGRNIQYF
CDR3 DNA: TGCGCCAGCAGCCAAGGCGCGGACAGGGGGAGGAACATTCAGTACTTC
V gene: TRBV4-1
clone size: few
J gene: TRBJ2-4
D gene: TRBD1

CDR3 protein: CASSSGLAIDTQYF
CDR3 DNA: TGTGCCAGCAGCTCTGGACTAGCGATAGATACGCAGTATTTT
V gene: TRBV7-2
clone size: -
J gene: TRBJ2-3
D gene: TRBD2

CDR3 protein: CAISESRTGSTSSYGYTF
CDR3 DNA: TGTGCCATCAGTGAGTCGAGGACAGGGTCAACTTCCTCTTATGGCTACACCTTC
V gene: TRBV10-3
clone size: few
J gene: TRBJ1-2
D gene: TRBD1

CDR3 protein: CASSPYNSPLHF
CDR3 DNA: TGTGCCAGCAGCCCTTATAATTCACCCCTCCACTTT
V gene: TRBV7-2
clone size: -
J gene: TRBJ1-6
D gene: -

CDR3 protein: CAGSKGQRNIQYF
CDR3 DNA: TGCGCCGGTAGCAAGGGGCAAAGAAACATTCAGTACTTC
V gene: TRBV5-1
clone size: -
J gene: TRBJ2-4
D gene: -

CDR3 protein: CSARAVAQKGAPGYTF
CDR3 DNA: TGCAGTGCTAGAGCCGTAGCCCAGAAGGGGGCTCCTGGCTACACCTTC
V gene: TRBV20-1
clone size: once
J gene: TRBJ1-2
D gene: TRBD1